The rows below give T cell receptor beta chains drawn from one sample of a study of blood T cell repertoires in COVID-19. Only in-frame clones appear in the TCRdb table, and some are missing; sequencing was by immunoSEQ multiplex PCR. Of approximately 220,000 clones in the sample, approximately 90% were seen once. The sequenced material came from peripheral blood. Receptor source: a man aged 35-49 years with acute or convalescent COVID-19. CDR3s include the opening cysteine and the closing phenylalanine or tryptophan. The D gene is left open where the match is weak. Where a row states a size, it is once, few, many or the class of an expanded clone; other rows omit it.

TRBV19	TRBJ1-2	-	-	TGTGCCAGTAGTATGACACAGAGCTATGGCTACACCTTC	CASSMTQSYGYTF
TRBV5-1	TRBJ1-2	-	-	TGCGCCAGCAGCTTGAACGCCGGGGTTTCCTATGGCTACACCTTC	CASSLNAGVSYGYTF
TRBV27	TRBJ2-5	-	TRBD2	TGTGCCAGCAGTTCCCTGGCTAGCGGACTCCAAGAGACCCAGTACTTC	CASSSLASGLQETQYF
TRBV30	TRBJ2-7	once	TRBD2	TGTGCCTGGAGTGTTGGGGGGGGCGAGCAGTACTTC	CAWSVGGGEQYF
TRBV19	TRBJ1-1	-	TRBD1	TGTGCCAGTAGTATAGGGAGGACAGGGGGGGCTTTCTTT	CASSIGRTGGAFF
TRBV5-8	TRBJ1-2	-	-	TGTGCCAGCAGCTTGGCCCTAGGGACTGTCAACTATGGCTACACCTTC	CASSLALGTVNYGYTF
TRBV3-1/TRBV3-2	TRBJ1-5	few	-	TGTGCCAGCAGCCCTCAGGGTTACAATCAGCCCCAGCATTTT	CASSPQGYNQPQHF
TRBV11-2	TRBJ2-7	-	-	TGTGCCAGCAGCTCCCCCTATAGCGGGCAGTACTTC	CASSSPYSGQYF
TRBV6-6	TRBJ2-3	-	-	TGTGCCAGCAGTTATAGCTTCCAAGCAGATACGCAGTATTTT	CASSYSFQADTQYF
TRBV4-1	TRBJ1-2	-	TRBD1	TGCGCCAGCAGCCAAGCCTCCCCGGGACAGGGGAACTATGGCTACACCTTC	CASSQASPGQGNYGYTF
TRBV20-1	TRBJ2-1	-	-	TGCAGTGCTACCGTCTTGAATGAGCAGTTCTTC	CSATVLNEQFF
TRBV7-2	TRBJ1-6	-	TRBD1	TGTGCCAGCAGCTCAACAGGGGGCGTCAATTCACCCCTCCACTTT	CASSSTGGVNSPLHF
TRBV28	TRBJ1-1	-	-	TGTGCCAGCAGTTTTGCCCGGGACATAGGGAAAGCTTTCTTT	CASSFARDIGKAFF
TRBV27	TRBJ2-7	once	TRBD1	TGTGCCAGCAGTTTAAATGGACAGGGAGTCTACGAGCAGTACTTC	CASSLNGQGVYEQYF
TRBV27	TRBJ2-6	-	-	TGTGCCAGCAAGTCTTTCGGGGGGGCCAACGTCCTGACTTTC	CASKSFGGANVLTF
TRBV7-9	TRBJ2-5	-	TRBD1	TGTGCCAGCAGAGCTCCCGGGACAGGGGCTGTAGAGACCCAGTACTTC	CASRAPGTGAVETQYF
TRBV12-3/TRBV12-4	TRBJ2-7	few	-	TGTGCCAGCAGCCGCCCGGGTACTTACGAGCAGTACTTC	CASSRPGTYEQYF
TRBV11-2	TRBJ2-1	-	TRBD2	TGTGCCAGCAGCCCCCCCCTTAGCGGGAGGGCGGATGAGCAGTTCTTC	CASSPPLSGRADEQFF
TRBV18	TRBJ1-1	-	-	TGTGCCAGCTCACCCCGCGGGGGTGACGCTTTCTTT	CASSPRGGDAFF
TRBV7-9	TRBJ2-2	once	-	TGTGCCAGCAGCTTAGCGGGAGGTTATACCGGGGAGCTGTTTTTT	CASSLAGGYTGELFF
TRBV27	TRBJ2-7	-	TRBD1	TGTGCCACCACAGGACAGGACAGCTACGAGCAGTACTTC	CATTGQDSYEQYF
TRBV5-6	TRBJ1-1	-	TRBD1	TGTGCCAGCAGCGGTACAGGGGGCACTGAAGCTTTCTTT	CASSGTGGTEAFF
TRBV29-1	TRBJ2-2	-	-	TGCAGCGTTGAAGGCGCTACGAACACCGGGGAGCTGTTTTTT	CSVEGATNTGELFF
TRBV11-3	TRBJ2-2	-	-	TGTGCCAGCAGCTTTTCCGGGGCGAACACCGGGGAGCTGTTTTTT	CASSFSGANTGELFF